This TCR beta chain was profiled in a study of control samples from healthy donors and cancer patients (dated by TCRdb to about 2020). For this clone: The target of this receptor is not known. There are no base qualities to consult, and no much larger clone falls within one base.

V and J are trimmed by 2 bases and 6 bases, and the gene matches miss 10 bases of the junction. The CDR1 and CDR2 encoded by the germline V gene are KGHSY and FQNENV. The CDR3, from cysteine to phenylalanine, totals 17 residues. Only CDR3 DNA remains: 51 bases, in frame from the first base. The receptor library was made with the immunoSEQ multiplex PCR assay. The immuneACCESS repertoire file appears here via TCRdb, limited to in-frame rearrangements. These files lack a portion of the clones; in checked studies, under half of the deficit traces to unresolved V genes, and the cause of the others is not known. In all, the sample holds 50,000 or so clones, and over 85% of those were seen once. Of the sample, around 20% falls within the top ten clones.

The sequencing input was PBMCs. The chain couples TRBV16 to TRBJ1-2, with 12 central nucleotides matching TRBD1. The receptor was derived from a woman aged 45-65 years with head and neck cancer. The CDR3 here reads CASSQIPGQGAIHGYTF. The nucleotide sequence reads TGTGCCAGCAGCCAAATTCCGGGACAGGGGGCAATACATGGCTACACCTTC.